The present T cell receptor beta chain was sequenced within a study of breast tumors, draining lymph nodes, adjacent tissues. The study's findings and limits: That most tumor T cells come from lymph nodes remained unproven. Luminal-like breast cancer showed significantly greater tumor-nontumor repertoire similarity than basal-like breast cancer did. Tumors had less TCR diversity than lymph nodes, more than nontumor tissue.

MiXCR was run by TCRdb on the multiplex PCR reads, yielding one entry per CDR3 protein. The profile shows 100,000 to 150,000 distinct CDR3 sequences, approximately 20% of them singletons. Samples came from axillary lymph nodes draining the breast cancer. The CDR3 length is 17 residues. CDR1 and CDR2 (germline): SGHTA, FQGNSA. As for this clonotype: Its antigen remains unidentified. A read error may account for a junction end that differs from germline.

The source is a female donor with breast cancer. Some clones in this sample may be carry-over from other donors' samples. The specimen sequenced was axillary lymph node tissue. The gene calls are TRBV7-2 and TRBJ2-3, with 10 nucleotides matching TRBD2. CDR3 sequence (DNA): TGTGCCAGCAACTTAGCCCCTAGCGGGGGCACTGGTGATACGCAGTATTTT. Residues: CASNLAPSGGTGDTQYF. The complete variable domain, with remaining parts taken from reference TRBV7-2 and TRBJ2-3, reads GAGVSQSPSNKVTEKGKDVELRCDPISGHTALYWYRQSLGQGLEFLIYFQGNSAPDKSGLPSDRFSAERTGGSVSTLTIQRTQQEDSAVYLCASNLAPSGGTGDTQYFGPGTRLTVL.